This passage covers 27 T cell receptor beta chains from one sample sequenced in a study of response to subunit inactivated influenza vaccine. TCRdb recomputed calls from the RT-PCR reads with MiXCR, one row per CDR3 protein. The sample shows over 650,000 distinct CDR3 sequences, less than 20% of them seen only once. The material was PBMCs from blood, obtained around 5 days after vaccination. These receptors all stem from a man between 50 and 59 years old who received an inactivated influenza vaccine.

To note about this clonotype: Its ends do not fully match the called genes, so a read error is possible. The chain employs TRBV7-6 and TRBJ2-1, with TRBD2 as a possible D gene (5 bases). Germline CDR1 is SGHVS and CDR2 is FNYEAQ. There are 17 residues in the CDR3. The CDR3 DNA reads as TGTGCCAGCAGCTTAGCCCCCCCAAGCGGCGGGTACAATGAGCGGTTCTTC. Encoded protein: CASSLAPPSGGYNERFF. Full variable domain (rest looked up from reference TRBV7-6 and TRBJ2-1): GAGVSQSPRYKVTKRGQDVALRCDPISGHVSLYWYRQALGQGPEFLTYFNYEAQQDKSGLPNDRFSAERPEGSISTLTIQRTEQRDSAMYRCASSLAPPSGGYNERFFGPGTRLTVL.

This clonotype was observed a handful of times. The CDR3 spells CASSQVVGPLRSYEQFF. CDR3 coding DNA: TGTGCCAGCAGCCAAGTAGTGGGGCCTCTAAGGTCTTATGAGCAGTTCTTC. The genes are TRBV14 and TRBJ2-1, with a tentative D call TRBD1 (5 bases). Trimming removed 1 base from V and 8 bases from J, with 21 bases in between. The germline CDR1 and CDR2 sequences are SGHDN and FVKESK. The CDR3 sequence is 17 residues long.

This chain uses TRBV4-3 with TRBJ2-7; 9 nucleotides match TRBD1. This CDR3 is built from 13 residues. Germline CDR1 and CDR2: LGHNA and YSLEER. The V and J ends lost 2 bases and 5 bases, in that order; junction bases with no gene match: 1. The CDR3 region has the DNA TGCGCCAGCAGCCAAAGGACAGGGGACGAGCAGTACTTC. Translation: CASSQRTGDEQYF.

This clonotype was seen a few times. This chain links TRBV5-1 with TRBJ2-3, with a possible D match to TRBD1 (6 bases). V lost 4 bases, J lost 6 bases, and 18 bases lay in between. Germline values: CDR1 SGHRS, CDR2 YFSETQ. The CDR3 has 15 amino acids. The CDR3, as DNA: TGCGCCAGCAGCCACAGGGCCAGCGTGTCCGATACGCAGTATTTT. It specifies CASSHRASVSDTQYF. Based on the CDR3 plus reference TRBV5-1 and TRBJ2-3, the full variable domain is KAGVTQTPRYLIKTRGQQVTLSCSPISGHRSVSWYQQTPGQGLQFLFEYFSETQRNKGNFPGRFSGRQFSNSRSEMNVSTLELGDSALYLCASSHRASVSDTQYFGPGTRLTVL.

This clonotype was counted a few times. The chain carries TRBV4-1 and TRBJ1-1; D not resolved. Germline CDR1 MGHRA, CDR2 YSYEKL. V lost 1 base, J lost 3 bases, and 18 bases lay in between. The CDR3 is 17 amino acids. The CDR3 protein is CASSQGKAFGIYTEAFF. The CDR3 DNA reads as TGCGCCAGCAGCCAAGGGAAGGCTTTTGGGATCTACACTGAAGCTTTCTTT.

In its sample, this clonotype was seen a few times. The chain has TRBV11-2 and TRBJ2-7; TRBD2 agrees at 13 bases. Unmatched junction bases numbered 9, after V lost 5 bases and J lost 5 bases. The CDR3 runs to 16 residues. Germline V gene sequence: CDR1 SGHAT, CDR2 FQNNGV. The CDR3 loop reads CASSPGTSGEGDEQYF. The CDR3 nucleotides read TGTGCCAGCAGCCCAGGGACTAGCGGGGAGGGGGACGAGCAGTACTTC.

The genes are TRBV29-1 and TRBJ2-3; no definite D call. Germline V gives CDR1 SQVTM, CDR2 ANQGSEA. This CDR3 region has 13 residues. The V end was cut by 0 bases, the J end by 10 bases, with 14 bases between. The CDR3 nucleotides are TGCAGCGTTGAAGATCATAAAGGATTTGCGCAGTATTTT. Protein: CSVEDHKGFAQYF.

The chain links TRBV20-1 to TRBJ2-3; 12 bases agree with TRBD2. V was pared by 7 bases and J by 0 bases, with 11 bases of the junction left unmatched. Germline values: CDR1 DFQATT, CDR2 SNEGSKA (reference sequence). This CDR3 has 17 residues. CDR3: CSVGLAGLRGSTDTQYF. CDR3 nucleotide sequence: TGCAGTGTCGGACTAGCGGGACTGAGAGGGAGCACAGATACGCAGTATTTT.

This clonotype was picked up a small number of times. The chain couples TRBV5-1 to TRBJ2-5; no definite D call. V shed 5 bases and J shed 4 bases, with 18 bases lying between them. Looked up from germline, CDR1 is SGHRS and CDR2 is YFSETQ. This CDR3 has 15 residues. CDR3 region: CASRRMTVAGETQYF. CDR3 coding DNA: TGCGCCAGCAGACGAATGACGGTGGCAGGAGAGACCCAGTACTTC.

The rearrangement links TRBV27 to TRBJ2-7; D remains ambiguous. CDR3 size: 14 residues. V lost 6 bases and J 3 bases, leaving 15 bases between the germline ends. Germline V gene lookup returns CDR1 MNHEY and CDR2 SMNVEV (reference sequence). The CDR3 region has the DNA TGTGCCAGCAGCCCCAGGAGTTTAGACTACGAGCAGTACTTC. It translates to CASSPRSLDYEQYF.

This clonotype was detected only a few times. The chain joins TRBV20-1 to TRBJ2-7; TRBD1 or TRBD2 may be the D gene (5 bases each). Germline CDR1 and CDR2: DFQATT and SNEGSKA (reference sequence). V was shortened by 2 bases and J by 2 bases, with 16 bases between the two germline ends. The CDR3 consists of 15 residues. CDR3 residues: CSARRRGTRAYEQYF. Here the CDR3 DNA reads TGCAGTGCTAGACGACGAGGGACCAGGGCCTACGAGCAGTACTTC.

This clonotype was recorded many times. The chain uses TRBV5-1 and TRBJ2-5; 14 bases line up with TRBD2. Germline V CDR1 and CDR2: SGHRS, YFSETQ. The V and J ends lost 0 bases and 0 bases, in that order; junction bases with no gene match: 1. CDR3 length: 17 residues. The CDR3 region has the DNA TGCGCCAGCAGCTTGGGACTAGCGGGAGGGTACCAAGAGACCCAGTACTTC. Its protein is CASSLGLAGGYQETQYF.

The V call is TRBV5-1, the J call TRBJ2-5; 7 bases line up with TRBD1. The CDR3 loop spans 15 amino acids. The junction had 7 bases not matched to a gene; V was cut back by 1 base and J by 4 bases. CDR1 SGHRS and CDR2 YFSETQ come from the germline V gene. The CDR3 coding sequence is TGCGCCAGCAGCTTGATAAGGGGGCTGGGAGAGACCCAGTACTTC. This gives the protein CASSLIRGLGETQYF. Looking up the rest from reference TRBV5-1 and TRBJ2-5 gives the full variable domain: KAGVTQTPRYLIKTRGQQVTLSCSPISGHRSVSWYQQTPGQGLQFLFEYFSETQRNKGNFPGRFSGRQFSNSRSEMNVSTLELGDSALYLCASSLIRGLGETQYFGPGTRLLVL.

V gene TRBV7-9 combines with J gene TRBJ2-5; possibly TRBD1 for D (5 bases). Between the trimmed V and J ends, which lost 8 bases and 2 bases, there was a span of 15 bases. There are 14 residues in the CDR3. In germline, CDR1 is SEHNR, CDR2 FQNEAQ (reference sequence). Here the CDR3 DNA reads TGTGCCAGCGGCCCAGGGTTAGATCAAGAGACCCAGTACTTC. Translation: CASGPGLDQETQYF. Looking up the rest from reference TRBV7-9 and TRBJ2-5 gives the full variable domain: DTGVSQNPRHKITKRGQNVTFRCDPISEHNRLYWYRQTLGQGPEFLTYFQNEAQLEKSRLLSDRFSAERPKGSFSTLEIQRTEQGDSAMYLCASGPGLDQETQYFGPGTRLLVL.

The CDR3 bases are TGTGCCAGCAGTTACTCGGGGTCAGATACGCAGTATTTT. This gives the protein CASSYSGSDTQYF. V usage is TRBV6-6 and J usage is TRBJ2-3; D gene unclear. Germline loops: CDR1 MNHNY, CDR2 SVGAGI (reference sequence). V gave up 0 bases and J gave up 4 bases, with 5 bases separating them. This CDR3 contains 13 residues.

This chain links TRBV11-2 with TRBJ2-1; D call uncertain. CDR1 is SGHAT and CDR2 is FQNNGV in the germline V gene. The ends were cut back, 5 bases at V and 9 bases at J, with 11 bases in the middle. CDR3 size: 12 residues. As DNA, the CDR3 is TGTGCCAGCAGCCCCCCAGCTAGTGAGCAGTTCTTC. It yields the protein CASSPPASEQFF.

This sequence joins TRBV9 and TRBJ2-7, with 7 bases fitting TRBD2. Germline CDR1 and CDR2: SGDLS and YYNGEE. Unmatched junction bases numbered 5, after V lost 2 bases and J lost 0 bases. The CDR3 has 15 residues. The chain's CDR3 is CASSVGGLTSYEQYF. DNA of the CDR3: TGTGCCAGCAGCGTGGGGGGACTAACCTCCTACGAGCAGTACTTC.

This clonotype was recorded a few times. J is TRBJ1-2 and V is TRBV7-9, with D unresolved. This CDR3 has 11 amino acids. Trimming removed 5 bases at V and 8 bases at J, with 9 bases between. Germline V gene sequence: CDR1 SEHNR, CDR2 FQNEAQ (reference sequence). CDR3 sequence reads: CASSLRRGYTF. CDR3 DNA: TGTGCCAGCAGCCTAAGGAGGGGCTACACCTTC.

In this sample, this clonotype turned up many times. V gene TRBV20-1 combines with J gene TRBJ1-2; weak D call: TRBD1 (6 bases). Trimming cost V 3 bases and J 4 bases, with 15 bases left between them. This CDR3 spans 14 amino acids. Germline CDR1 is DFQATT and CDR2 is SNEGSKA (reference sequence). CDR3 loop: CSARGAGLSYGYTF. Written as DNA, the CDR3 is TGCAGTGCTAGGGGGGCAGGGTTGTCCTATGGCTACACCTTC.

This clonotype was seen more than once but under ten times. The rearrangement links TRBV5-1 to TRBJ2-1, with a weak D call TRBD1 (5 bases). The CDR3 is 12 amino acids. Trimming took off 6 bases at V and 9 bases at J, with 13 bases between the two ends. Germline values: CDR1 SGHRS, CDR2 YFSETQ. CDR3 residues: CASISQGTEQFF. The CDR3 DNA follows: TGCGCCAGCATCTCCCAGGGTACTGAGCAGTTCTTC.

CDR3 bases: TGTGCCAGCCGTCAGACACAAGGCACGGAAAAACTGTTTTTT. Translated, it gives CASRQTQGTEKLFF. The V and J genes are TRBV12-3 or TRBV12-4 and TRBJ1-4; D is unclear. CDR3 length: 14 amino acids. V lost 8 bases and J lost 8, with 18 bases in between.

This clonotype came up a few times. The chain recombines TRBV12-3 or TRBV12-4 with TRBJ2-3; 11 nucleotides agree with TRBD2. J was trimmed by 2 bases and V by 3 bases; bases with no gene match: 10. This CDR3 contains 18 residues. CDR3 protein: CASSFTIAGGPDTDTQYF. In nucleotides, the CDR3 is TGTGCCAGCAGTTTTACTATAGCGGGGGGGCCGGACACAGATACGCAGTATTTT.

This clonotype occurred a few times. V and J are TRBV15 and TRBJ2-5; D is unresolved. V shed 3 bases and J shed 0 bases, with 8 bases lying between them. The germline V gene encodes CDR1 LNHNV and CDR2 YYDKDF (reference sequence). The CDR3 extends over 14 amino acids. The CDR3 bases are TGTGCCACCAGCAGGAGCCGGAACCAAGAGACCCAGTACTTC. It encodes CATSRSRNQETQYF. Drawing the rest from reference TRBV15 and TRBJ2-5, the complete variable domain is DAMVIQNPRYQVTQFGKPVTLSCSQTLNHNVMYWYQQKSSQAPKLLFHYYDKDFNNEADTPDNFQSRRPNTSFCFLDIRSPGLGDTAMYLCATSRSRNQETQYFGPGTRLLVL.

The CDR3 region has the DNA TGTGCCAGTGGACCACAGGGGGTGGACGAGCAGTACTTC. Protein product: CASGPQGVDEQYF. This chain joins TRBV7-2 and TRBJ2-7, with 8 positions matching TRBD1. With V trimmed by 9 bases and J by 5 bases, 9 bases remained unmatched. The CDR3 runs 13 residues. CDR1 SGHTA and CDR2 FQGNSA come from the germline V gene.

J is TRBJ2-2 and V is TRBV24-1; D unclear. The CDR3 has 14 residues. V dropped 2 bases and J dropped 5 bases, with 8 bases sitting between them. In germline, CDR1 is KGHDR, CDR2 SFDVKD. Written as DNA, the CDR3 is TGTGCCACCAGTGATTACACCAGGACCGGGGAGCTGTTTTTT. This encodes CATSDYTRTGELFF.

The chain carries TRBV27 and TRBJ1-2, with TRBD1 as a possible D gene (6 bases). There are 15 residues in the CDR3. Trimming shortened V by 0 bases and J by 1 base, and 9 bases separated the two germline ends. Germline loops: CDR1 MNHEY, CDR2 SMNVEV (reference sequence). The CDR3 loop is CASSLSEGGNYGYTF. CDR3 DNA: TGTGCCAGCAGTTTATCAGAGGGGGGTAACTATGGCTACACCTTC.

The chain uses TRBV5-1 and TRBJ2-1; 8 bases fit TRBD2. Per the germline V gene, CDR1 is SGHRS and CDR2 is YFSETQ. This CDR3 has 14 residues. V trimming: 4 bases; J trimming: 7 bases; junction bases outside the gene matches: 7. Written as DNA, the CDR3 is TGCGCCAGCAGCGAGGGACTAGGCCATAATGAGCAGTTCTTC. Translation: CASSEGLGHNEQFF.